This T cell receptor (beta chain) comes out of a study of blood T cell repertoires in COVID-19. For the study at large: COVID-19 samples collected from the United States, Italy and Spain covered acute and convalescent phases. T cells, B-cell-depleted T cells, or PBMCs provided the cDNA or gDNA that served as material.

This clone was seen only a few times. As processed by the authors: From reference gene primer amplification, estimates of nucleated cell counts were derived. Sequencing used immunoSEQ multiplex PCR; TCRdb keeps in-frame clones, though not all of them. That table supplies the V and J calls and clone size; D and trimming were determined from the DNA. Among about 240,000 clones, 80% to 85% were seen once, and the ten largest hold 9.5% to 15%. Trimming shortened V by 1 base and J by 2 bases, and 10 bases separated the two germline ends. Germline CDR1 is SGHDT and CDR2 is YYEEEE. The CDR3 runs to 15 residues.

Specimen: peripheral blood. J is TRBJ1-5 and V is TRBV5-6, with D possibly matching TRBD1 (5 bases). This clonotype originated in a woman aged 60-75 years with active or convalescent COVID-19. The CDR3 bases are TGTGCCAGCAGCTTGTACGGCAGGGGCAATCAGCCCCAGCATTTT. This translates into CASSLYGRGNQPQHF.